The 5 T cell receptor beta chains listed next were all sequenced from one sample in a study of T cell changes during pregnancy in multiple sclerosis. Generated by immunoSEQ multiplex PCR, the TCRdb table keeps only in-frame clones and is missing some. The repertoire consists of about 87,000 clones, with 93% occurring once and the leading ten covering less than 1.5%. Specimen: peripheral blood, collected in the third trimester of pregnancy. The receptors shown here come from a female donor in good health, enrolled as a control in a pregnancy study.

This clone was detected a few times. Additional DNA sequences in this sample encode the identical CDR3. The V and J genes are TRBV2 and TRBJ2-1; unclear D gene. V was pared by 8 bases and J by 6 bases, with 8 bases between. This CDR3 comprises 11 residues. The germline gives CDR1 SNHLY, CDR2 FYNNEI. The CDR3 loop reads CASSPLNEQFF. The DNA for the CDR3 is TGTGCCAGCTCCCCCCTCAATGAGCAGTTCTTC.

The rearrangement links TRBV18 to TRBJ1-2, with 10 nucleotides matching TRBD1. CDR3 length: 15 amino acids. Germline V gene sequence: CDR1 KGHSH, CDR2 LQKENI. With 3 bases clipped from V and 4 bases from J, the junction kept 5 bases outside the gene matches. The CDR3 protein is CASSPTGGAGYGYTF. The CDR3 bases are TGTGCCAGCTCACCGACAGGGGGCGCAGGCTATGGCTACACCTTC. The full variable domain, in which reference TRBV18 and TRBJ1-2 provide the parts outside the CDR3, is NAGVMQNPRHLVRRRGQEARLRCSPMKGHSHVYWYRQLPEEGLKFMVYLQKENIIDESGMPKERFSAEFPKEGPSILRIQQVVRGDSAAYFCASSPTGGAGYGYTFGSGTRLTVV.

This chain connects TRBV9 to TRBJ2-7, with 9 bases identical to TRBD1. The CDR3 sequence is 13 residues long. CDR1 SGDLS and CDR2 YYNGEE come from the germline V gene. With V trimmed by 3 bases and J by 6 bases, 4 bases remained unmatched. CDR3 DNA: TGTGCCAGCAGCGATGGGACAGGGCCCGAGCAGTACTTC. This translates into CASSDGTGPEQYF. The full variable domain, with the rest looked up from reference TRBV9 and TRBJ2-7, is DSGVTQTPKHLITATGQRVTLRCSPRSGDLSVYWYQQSLDQGLQFLIQYYNGEERAKGNILERFSAQQFPDLHSELNLSSLELGDSALYFCASSDGTGPEQYFGPGTRLTVT.

The chain has TRBV6-5 and TRBJ1-1; tentatively, D is TRBD1 (5 bases). With 3 bases removed from V and 4 bases from J, the gap between germline ends came to 12 bases. The length of the CDR3 is 14 residues. Germline V CDR1 and CDR2: MNHEY, SVGAGI. In DNA form, the CDR3 reads TGTGCCAGCAGTTATTCAGGGACTGTCACTGAAGCTTTCTTT. Translating gives CASSYSGTVTEAFF.

The sample holds one count of this clone. The J gene is TRBJ2-3, the V gene TRBV28, with 7 bases lining up with TRBD2. The CDR3 length is 16 residues. V shed 5 bases, J shed 3 bases, and the junction held 11 bases outside the gene matches. Germline-derived CDR1 and CDR2 are MDHEN and SYDVKM. The CDR3 DNA follows: TGTGCCAGCAGTCTGGGGGGAGGGGCAGGAACAGATACGCAGTATTTT. Its protein product is CASSLGGGAGTDTQYF.